The present TCR beta chain was sequenced within a study of T cells in Graves' hyperthyroidism and ophthalmopathy. Study in general: Once the initial diagnosis was made, peripheral blood was obtained before any treatment.

From RNA transcripts, TCR beta CDR3 regions were amplified. A set of HTBI primers served as the primers for a first-round RT-PCR of the TCR CDR3. From the multiplex PCR reads, TCRdb called clonotypes with MiXCR, one entry per CDR3 protein. The data contain around 500,000 distinct CDR3 sequences, 20% to 25% of them singletons. Study findings and constraints: Blood also showed most of the thyroid clonotypes that were expanded above 0.001. A model of 13 V-J features distinguished ophthalmopathy from stable hyperthyroidism.

The table lists this clonotype with a few counts. Its specificity is not known. Trimming took off 5 bases at V and 4 bases at J, with 11 bases between the two ends. From germline, CDR1 is LNHNV and CDR2 YYDKDF (reference sequence). CDR3 length: 13 residues. Diagnostic decisions used clinical symptoms, serum thyroxine and TRAb, thyroid ultrasound and orbital computed tomography. Sequences were obtained from blood. The genes are TRBV15 and TRBJ2-5; D call uncertain. The receptor's source is a woman aged 70 to 79 with Graves' ophthalmopathy. In DNA form, the CDR3 reads TGTGCCACCAGCCGCCGGTCGGTAGAGACCCAGTACTTC. It specifies CATSRRSVETQYF.